This record covers a single T cell receptor beta chain. The antigen remains undetermined. Healthy HIV-negative adults without recent acute infections or vaccinations served as donors. The sample belongs to a study of shared clonotypes between healthy human individuals. As for the study in general: Two women and a few men aged 18 to 49 served as donors. Points from the study as a whole: Estimated richness values were generally larger in naive subsets than in memory subsets.

Here immunoSEQ multiplex PCR was the method, and the copy in TCRdb shows in-frame clones only, minus some. The data contain some 2 million clones, roughly 94% of them seen just once; the ten biggest clones take up more than 0.1%. The germline V and J ends were trimmed by 6 bases and 8 bases, with 16 bases remaining between them. The CDR3 covers 14 residues. Germline CDR1 MNHNY, CDR2 SVGAGI (reference sequence). This rearrangement joins TRBV6-6 to TRBJ1-4; D gene ambiguous. Specimen: naive CD4+ T cells sorted from blood. Subset reported: CD45RA+ positively selected. The sequence was collected from a young man in good health. The CDR3 protein is CASSPSVTEEKLFF. The CDR3 bases are TGTGCCAGCAGCCCGTCCGTGACGGAGGAAAAACTGTTTTTT.